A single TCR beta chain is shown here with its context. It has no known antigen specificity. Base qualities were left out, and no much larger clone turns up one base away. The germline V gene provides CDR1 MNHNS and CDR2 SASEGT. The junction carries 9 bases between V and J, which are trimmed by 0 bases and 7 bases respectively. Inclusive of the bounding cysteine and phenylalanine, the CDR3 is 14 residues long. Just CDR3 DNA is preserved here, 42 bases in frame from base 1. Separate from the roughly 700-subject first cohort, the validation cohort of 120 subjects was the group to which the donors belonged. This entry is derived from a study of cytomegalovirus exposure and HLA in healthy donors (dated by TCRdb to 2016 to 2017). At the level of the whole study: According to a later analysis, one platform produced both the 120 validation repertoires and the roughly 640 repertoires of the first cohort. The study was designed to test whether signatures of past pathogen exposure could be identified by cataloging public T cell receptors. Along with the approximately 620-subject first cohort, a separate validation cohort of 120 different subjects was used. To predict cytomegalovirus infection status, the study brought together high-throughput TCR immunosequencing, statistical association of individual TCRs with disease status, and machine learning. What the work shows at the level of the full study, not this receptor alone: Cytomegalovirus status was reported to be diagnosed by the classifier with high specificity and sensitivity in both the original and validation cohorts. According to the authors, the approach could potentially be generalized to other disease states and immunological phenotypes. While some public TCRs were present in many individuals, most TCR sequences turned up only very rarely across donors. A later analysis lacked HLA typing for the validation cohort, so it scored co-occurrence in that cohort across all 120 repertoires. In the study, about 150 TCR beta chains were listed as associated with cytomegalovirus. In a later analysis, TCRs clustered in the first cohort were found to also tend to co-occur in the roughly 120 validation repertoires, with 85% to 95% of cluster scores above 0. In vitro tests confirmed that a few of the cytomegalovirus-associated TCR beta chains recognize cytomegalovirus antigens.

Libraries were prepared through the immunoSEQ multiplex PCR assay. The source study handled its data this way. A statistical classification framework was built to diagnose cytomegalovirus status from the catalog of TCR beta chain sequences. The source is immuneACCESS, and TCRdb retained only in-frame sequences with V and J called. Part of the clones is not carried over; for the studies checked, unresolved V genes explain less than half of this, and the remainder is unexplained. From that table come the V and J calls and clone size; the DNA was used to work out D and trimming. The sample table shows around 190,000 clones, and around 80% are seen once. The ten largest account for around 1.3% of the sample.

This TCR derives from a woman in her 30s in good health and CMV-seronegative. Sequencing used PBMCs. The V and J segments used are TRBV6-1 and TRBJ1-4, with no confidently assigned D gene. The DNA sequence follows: TGTGCCAGCAGTGAAGCTTACGGGATTGAAAAACTGTTTTTT. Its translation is CASSEAYGIEKLFF.